This TCR beta chain was captured by sequencing in a study of shared clonotypes between healthy human individuals. Findings and limits, study-wide: For sorted subsets, rarefaction showed incomplete sequencing despite large depth. Generation probability values for non-shared clonotypes were lower than those for clonotypes shared by all four donors.

The CDR3 sequence is 17 residues long. Germline V gives CDR1 LNHNV, CDR2 YYDKDF (reference sequence). V lost 8 bases to trimming and J lost 0 bases, with 19 bases between them. As to this clone: No antigen is known for it.

Each subset's genomic DNA was split evenly across several immunoSEQ plates. Measured with immunoSEQ multiplex PCR; TCRdb has only the in-frame clones, and not every one. The table lists about 2.3 million clones, roughly 93% of them singletons, with under 0.45% in the top ten. The material sequenced was naive CD4+ T cells from PBMCs. Subset reported: CD45RA+ positively selected. The chain couples TRBV15 to TRBJ1-4; possibly TRBD1 for D (5 bases). This clonotype was sampled from a man between 18 and 35 years old in good health. Some clones in this sample may be carry-over from other donors' samples. The chain's CDR3 is CATRKHDLDTTNEKLFF. The CDR3 nucleotides are TGTGCCACCCGTAAGCACGACCTGGACACAACTAATGAAAAACTGTTTTTT. Variable domain in full (rest from reference TRBV15 and TRBJ1-4): DAMVIQNPRYQVTQFGKPVTLSCSQTLNHNVMYWYQQKSSQAPKLLFHYYDKDFNNEADTPDNFQSRRPNTSFCFLDIRSPGLGDTAMYLCATRKHDLDTTNEKLFFGSGTQLSVL.